This TCR beta chain was sequenced for a study of blood T cell repertoires in COVID-19 (dated by TCRdb to about 2020). Some background on the complete study: The collaborator samples originated in the United States, Italy and Spain and spanned the acute and convalescent phases of COVID-19. The prospective study material was composed of cDNA or gDNA derived from T cells, B-cell-depleted T cells, or PBMCs. The dataset comprised deeply sampled blood TCRbeta repertoires from subjects exposed to, actively infected with, or recovered from COVID-19. The repertoires were released in a freely available public database intended as a resource for research on the immune response to SARS-CoV-2. Samples came from the ongoing ImmuneRACE study (first 160 participants) plus 1,254 subjects from 6 global collaborators. The sample metadata nearly always contained a de-identified subject ID, COVID-19 status, age in years and sex. Where HLA class I and class II types were available, the types were taken from metadata supplied by the sample provider, not from assay-based typing.

Relative to germline, V is 1 base shorter and J is 6 bases shorter, with 9 bases between their ends. The CDR3 holds 13 amino acids from the cysteine to the phenylalanine. Only CDR3 DNA is held: 39 bases, read in frame from base 1. The germline V gene specifies SGHRS as CDR1 and YFSETQ as CDR2. A second Seattle source provided samples from volunteer blood donors who had recovered from COVID-19. Each collaborating institution followed its own protocols to collect whole blood in K2EDTA tubes. For TCRbeta analysis, collaborators shipped samples in one of three forms: frozen whole blood, isolated PBMCs, or DNA extracted from either of those sample types. TCRbeta CDR3 regions were amplified from genomic DNA by means of the immunoSEQ Assay, a bias-controlled multiplex PCR. As for the original processing: Within the assay, amplification of reference gene primers was used to estimate how many nucleated cells each sample contained. Sequence reads were collapsed and filtered to measure the absolute abundance of every unique TCRbeta CDR3 rearrangement. For each sample, productive Simpson clonality was calculated by taking the square root of Simpson's diversity index across productive rearrangements. The immuneACCESS repertoire file appears here via TCRdb, limited to in-frame rearrangements. These files lack a portion of the clones; in checked studies, under half of the deficit traces to unresolved V genes, and the cause of the others is not known. The V and J calls and clone size were taken over from that table, and D and trimming were inferred from the DNA. This sample gives fewer than 300,000 clones in total; around 87% of them show up just once. Approximately 1.4% of the sample is in the top ten clones.

Regarding this clone: There is no known antigen for this receptor. No much larger clone is present one base from it, and per-base qualities are unavailable.

The paper's findings and limits, for the study overall: The quantity of clinical and demographic metadata differed by source and by participant and was supplied without curation.

Sequences were obtained from peripheral blood. The V gene is TRBV5-1 and the J gene is TRBJ2-3; the best D guess is TRBD2, with 5 bases matching. This sequence originates from a woman aged 40 to 50 who had recovered from COVID-19. The nucleotide sequence reads TGCGCCAGCAGCTTGACGGGGATCGATACGCAGTATTTT. Its protein reads: CASSLTGIDTQYF.